This T cell receptor (beta chain) was recorded in a study of T-cell memory formation after mild COVID-19. Study observations and caveats: Cross-reactive memory appears to have joined, as suggested by some responding clones showing up in pre-infection memory.

A remark on this clonotype: The antigen is undetermined.

TCRdb analysed the 5' RACE reads with MiXCR anew, one entry per CDR3 protein. The sample carries about 620,000 distinct CDR3 sequences, about a sixth recorded once. The CDR3 totals 14 residues. The V end lost 2 bases, the J end lost 7 bases, and 14 bases lay between the germline ends. The sequenced sample was PBMCs or a T cell subset sorted from them (not recorded which). The V gene is TRBV12-3 or TRBV12-4, the J gene TRBJ1-1, with D unclear. This TCR derives from an adult woman who had mild COVID-19 (a few samples of this study predate the infection). Cell type and time point are not known. The CDR3 protein is CASSLYPIELEAFF. Written as DNA, the CDR3 is TGTGCCAGCAGTTTATACCCTATAGAGCTTGAAGCTTTCTTT.